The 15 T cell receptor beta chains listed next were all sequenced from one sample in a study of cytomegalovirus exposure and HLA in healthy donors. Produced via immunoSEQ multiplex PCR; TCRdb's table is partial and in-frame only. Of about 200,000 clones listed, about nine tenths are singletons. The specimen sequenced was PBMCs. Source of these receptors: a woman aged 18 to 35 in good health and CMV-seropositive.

CDR3 sequence reads: CASSQELRLAGAYEQYF. The CDR3 DNA sequence: TGTGCCAGCAGCCAAGAACTACGACTAGCGGGGGCCTACGAGCAGTACTTC. This chain connects TRBV4-2 to TRBJ2-7, with 12 positions matching TRBD2. The junction had 5 bases not matched to a gene; V was cut back by 0 bases and J by 2 bases. Germline V gene data show CDR1 as LGHNA and CDR2 as YNFKEQ. The CDR3 consists of 17 residues.

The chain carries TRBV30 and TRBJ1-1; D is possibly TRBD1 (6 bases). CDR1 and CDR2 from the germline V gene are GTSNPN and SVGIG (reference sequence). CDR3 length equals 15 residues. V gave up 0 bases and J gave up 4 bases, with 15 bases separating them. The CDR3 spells CAWSVGAWFVTEAFF. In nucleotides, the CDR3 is TGTGCCTGGAGTGTGGGGGCTTGGTTTGTCACTGAAGCTTTCTTT.

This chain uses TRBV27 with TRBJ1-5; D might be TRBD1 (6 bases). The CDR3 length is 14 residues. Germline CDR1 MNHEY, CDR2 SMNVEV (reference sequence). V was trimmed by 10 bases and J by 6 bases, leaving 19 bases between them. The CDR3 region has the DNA TGTGCCACCGGACCCTCCGGGACACCTCAGCCCCAGCATTTT. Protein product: CATGPSGTPQPQHF.

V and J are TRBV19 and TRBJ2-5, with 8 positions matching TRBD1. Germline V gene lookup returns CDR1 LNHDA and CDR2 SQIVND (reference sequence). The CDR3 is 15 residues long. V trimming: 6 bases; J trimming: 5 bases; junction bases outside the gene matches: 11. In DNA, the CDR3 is TGTGCCAGTAGCTCCCCTGGGACAGGCGGGGAGACCCAGTACTTC. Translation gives CASSSPGTGGETQYF. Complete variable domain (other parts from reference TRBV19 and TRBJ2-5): DGGITQSPKYLFRKEGQNVTLSCEQNLNHDAMYWYRQDPGQGLRLIYYSQIVNDFQKGDIAEGYSVSREKKESFPLTVTSAQKNPTAFYLCASSSPGTGGETQYFGPGTRLLVL.

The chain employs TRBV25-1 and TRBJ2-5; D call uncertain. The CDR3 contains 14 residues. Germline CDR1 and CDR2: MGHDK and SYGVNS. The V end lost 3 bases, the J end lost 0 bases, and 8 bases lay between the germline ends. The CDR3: CASSDRVYQETQYF. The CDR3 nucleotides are TGTGCCAGCAGTGATCGAGTGTACCAAGAGACCCAGTACTTC. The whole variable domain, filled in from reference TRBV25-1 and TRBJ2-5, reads EADIYQTPRYLVIGTGKKITLECSQTMGHDKMYWYQQDPGMELHLIHYSYGVNSTEKGDLSSESTVSRIRTEHFPLTLESARPSHTSQYLCASSDRVYQETQYFGPGTRLLVL.

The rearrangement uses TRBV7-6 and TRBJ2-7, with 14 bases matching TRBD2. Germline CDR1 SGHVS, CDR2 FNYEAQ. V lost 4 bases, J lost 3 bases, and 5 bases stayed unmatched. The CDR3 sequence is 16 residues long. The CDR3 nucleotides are TGTGCCAGCAGCTCGGGACTAGCGGGAGCCTACTACGAGCAGTACTTC. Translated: CASSSGLAGAYYEQYF. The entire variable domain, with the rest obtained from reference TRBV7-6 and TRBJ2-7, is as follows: GAGVSQSPRYKVTKRGQDVALRCDPISGHVSLYWYRQALGQGPEFLTYFNYEAQQDKSGLPNDRFSAERPEGSISTLTIQRTEQRDSAMYRCASSSGLAGAYYEQYFGPGTRLTVT.

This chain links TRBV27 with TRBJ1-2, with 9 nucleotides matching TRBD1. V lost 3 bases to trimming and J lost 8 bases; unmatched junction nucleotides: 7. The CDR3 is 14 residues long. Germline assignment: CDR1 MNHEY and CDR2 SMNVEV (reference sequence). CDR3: CASSFHTGGRGYTF. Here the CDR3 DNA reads TGTGCCAGCAGTTTTCATACAGGGGGCCGAGGCTACACCTTC.

CDR3 residues: CASSFVSGSSYNEQFF. The DNA of the CDR3 is TGTGCCAGCAGCTTCGTTAGCGGGAGCTCCTACAATGAGCAGTTCTTC. The V gene is TRBV7-2, the J gene TRBJ2-1; 9 nucleotides align to TRBD2. After removal of 3 bases from V and 0 bases from J, the junction contained 3 bases not matched to a gene. The CDR3 is 16 residues long. The germline V gene has CDR1 SGHTA and CDR2 FQGNSA.

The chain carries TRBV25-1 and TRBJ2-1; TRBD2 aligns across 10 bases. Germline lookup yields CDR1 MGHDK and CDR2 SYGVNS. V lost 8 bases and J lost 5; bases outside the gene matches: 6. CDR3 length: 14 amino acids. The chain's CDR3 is CASGAGGPDNEQFF. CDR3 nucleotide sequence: TGTGCCAGCGGAGCGGGAGGGCCCGACAATGAGCAGTTCTTC.

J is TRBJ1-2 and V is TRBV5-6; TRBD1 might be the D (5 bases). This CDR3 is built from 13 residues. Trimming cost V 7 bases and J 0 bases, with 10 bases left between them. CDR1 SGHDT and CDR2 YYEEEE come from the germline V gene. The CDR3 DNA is TGTGCCAGCTGGGACTTTCCTAACTATGGCTACACCTTC. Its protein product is CASWDFPNYGYTF.

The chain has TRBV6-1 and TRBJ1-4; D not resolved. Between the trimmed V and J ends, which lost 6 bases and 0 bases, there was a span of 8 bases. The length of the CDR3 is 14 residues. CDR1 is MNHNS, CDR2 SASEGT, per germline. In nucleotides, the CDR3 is TGTGCCAGCAGCCCGACTACAACTAATGAAAAACTGTTTTTT. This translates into CASSPTTTNEKLFF.

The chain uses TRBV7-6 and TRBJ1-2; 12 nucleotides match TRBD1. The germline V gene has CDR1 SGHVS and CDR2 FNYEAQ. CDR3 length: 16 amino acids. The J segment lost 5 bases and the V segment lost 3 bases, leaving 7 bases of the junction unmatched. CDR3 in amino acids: CASSFRDRGRSYGYTF. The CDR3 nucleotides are TGTGCCAGCAGCTTCCGGGACAGGGGGCGATCATATGGCTACACCTTC.

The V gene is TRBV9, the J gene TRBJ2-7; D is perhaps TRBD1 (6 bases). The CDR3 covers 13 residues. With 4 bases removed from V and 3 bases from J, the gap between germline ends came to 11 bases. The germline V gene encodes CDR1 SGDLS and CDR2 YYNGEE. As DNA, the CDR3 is TGTGCCAGCAGCCCCCCGGACAGCTACGAGCAGTACTTC. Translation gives CASSPPDSYEQYF.

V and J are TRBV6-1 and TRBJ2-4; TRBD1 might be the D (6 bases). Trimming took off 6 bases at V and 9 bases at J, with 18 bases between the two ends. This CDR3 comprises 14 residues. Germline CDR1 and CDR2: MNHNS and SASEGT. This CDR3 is CASSAEQGLGIQYF. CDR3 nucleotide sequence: TGTGCCAGCAGCGCAGAACAGGGATTAGGCATTCAGTACTTC.

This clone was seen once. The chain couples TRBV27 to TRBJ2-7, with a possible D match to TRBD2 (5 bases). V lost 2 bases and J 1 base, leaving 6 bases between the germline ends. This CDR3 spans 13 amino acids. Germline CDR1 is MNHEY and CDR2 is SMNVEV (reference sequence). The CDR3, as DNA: TGTGCCAGCAGTTTAGAGGGTTCCTACGAGCAGTACTTC. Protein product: CASSLEGSYEQYF.